Described below is a single T cell receptor beta chain sequence and its context. The CDR3 has 14 residues. From germline, CDR1 is SEHNR and CDR2 FQNEAQ (reference sequence). Trimming stripped 1 base from V and 7 bases from J, with 10 bases between. These data are taken from a study of blood T cell repertoires in COVID-19. This table comes from immunoSEQ multiplex PCR, and its TCRdb copy is limited to in-frame clones, with some not included. The sample records under 350,000 clones, around 85% being singletons. The TCR sequence derives from a woman aged 40 to 50 with acute COVID-19. V and J are TRBV7-9 and TRBJ1-4, with no clear D. The sequencing sample was made of PBMCs or T cells enriched from blood (not recorded which). CDR3 DNA: TGTGCCAGCAGCTTAGAGTGGCAGTTTGAAAAACTGTTTTTT. It codes for CASSLEWQFEKLFF.